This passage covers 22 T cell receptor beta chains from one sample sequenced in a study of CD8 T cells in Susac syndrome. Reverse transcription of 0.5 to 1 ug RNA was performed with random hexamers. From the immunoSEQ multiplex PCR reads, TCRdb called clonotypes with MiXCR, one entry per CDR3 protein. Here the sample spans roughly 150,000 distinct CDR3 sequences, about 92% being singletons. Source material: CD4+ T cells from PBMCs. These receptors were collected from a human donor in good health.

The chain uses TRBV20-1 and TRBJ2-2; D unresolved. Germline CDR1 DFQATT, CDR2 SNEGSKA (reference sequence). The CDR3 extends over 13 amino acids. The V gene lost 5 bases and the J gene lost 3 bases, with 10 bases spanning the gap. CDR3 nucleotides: TGCAGTGCTCCTACAGCCTACACCGGGGAGCTGTTTTTT. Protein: CSAPTAYTGELFF.

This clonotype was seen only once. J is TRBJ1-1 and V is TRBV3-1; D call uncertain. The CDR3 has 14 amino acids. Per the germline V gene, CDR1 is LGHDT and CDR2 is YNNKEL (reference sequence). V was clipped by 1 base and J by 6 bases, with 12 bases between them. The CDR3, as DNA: TGTGCCAGCAGCCAAGGATGGCTGTCCTCTGAAGCTTTCTTT. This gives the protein CASSQGWLSSEAFF.

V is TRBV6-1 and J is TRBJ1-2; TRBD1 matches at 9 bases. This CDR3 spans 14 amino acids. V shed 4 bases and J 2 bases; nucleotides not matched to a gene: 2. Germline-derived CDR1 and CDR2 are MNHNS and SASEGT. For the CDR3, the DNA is TGTGCCAGCAGTGCGGGGACAGGGAACTATGGCTACACCTTC. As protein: CASSAGTGNYGYTF.

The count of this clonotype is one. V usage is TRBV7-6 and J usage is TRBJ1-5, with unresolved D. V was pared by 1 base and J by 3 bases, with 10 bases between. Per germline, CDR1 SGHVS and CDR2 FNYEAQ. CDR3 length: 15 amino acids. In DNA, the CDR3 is TGTGCCAGCAGCTTAGTGTCCGGGTTCAATCAGCCCCAGCATTTT. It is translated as CASSLVSGFNQPQHF.

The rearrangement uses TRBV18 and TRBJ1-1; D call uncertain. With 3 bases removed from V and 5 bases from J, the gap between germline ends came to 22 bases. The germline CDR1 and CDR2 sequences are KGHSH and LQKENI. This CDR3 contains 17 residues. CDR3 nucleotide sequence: TGTGCCAGCTCACCTGTTGCAGTAGCGGGGATAGGAACTGAAGCTTTCTTT. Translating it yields CASSPVAVAGIGTEAFF. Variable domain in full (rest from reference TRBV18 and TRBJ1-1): NAGVMQNPRHLVRRRGQEARLRCSPMKGHSHVYWYRQLPEEGLKFMVYLQKENIIDESGMPKERFSAEFPKEGPSILRIQQVVRGDSAAYFCASSPVAVAGIGTEAFFGQGTRLTVV.

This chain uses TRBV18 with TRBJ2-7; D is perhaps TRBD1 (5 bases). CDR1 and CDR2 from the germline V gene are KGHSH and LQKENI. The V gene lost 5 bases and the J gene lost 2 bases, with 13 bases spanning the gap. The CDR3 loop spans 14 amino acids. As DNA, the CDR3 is TGTGCCAGCTCAGATGGCAGGGCAACCTACGAGCAGTACTTC. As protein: CASSDGRATYEQYF.

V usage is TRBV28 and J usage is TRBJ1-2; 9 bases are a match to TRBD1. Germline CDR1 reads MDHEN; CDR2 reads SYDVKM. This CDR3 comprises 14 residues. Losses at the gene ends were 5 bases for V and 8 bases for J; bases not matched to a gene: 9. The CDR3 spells CASSRPGQGSGYTF. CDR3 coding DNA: TGTGCCAGCAGTCGTCCGGGACAGGGTTCCGGCTACACCTTC.

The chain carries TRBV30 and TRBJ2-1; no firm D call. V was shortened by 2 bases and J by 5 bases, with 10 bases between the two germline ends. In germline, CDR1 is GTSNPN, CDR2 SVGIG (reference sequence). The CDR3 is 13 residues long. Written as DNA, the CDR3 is TGTGCCTGGAGTCTGGCGGCTAACAATGAGCAGTTCTTC. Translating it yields CAWSLAANNEQFF.

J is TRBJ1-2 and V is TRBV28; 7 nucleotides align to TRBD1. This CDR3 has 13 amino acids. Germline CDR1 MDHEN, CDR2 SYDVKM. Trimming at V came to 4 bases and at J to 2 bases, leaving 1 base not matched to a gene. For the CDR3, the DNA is TGTGCCAGCAGTTGGGGACAGAACTATGGCTACACCTTC. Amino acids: CASSWGQNYGYTF.

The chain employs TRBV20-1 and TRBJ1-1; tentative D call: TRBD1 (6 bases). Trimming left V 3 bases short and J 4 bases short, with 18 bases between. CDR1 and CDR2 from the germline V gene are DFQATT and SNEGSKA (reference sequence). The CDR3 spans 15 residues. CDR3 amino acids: CSASKGGIGSTEAFF. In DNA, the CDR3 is TGCAGTGCTAGTAAAGGGGGGATCGGTAGCACTGAAGCTTTCTTT.

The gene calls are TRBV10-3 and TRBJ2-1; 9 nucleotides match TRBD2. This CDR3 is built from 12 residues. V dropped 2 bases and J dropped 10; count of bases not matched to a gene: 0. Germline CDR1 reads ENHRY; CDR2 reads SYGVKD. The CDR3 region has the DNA TGTGCCATCAGTGAGGGACTAGCGGAGCAGTTCTTC. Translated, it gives CAISEGLAEQFF.

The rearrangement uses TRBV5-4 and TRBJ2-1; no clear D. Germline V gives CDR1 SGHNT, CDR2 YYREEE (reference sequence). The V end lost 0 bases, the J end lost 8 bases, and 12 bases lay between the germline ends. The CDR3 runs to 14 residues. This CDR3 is CASSLGLVSDEQFF. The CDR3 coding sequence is TGTGCCAGCAGCTTGGGCCTAGTATCCGATGAGCAGTTCTTC.

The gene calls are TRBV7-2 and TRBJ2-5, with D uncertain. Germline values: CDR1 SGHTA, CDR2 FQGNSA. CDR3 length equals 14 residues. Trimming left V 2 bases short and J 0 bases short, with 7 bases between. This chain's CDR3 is CASSLQVNQETQYF. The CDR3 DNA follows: TGTGCCAGCAGCTTACAAGTTAACCAAGAGACCCAGTACTTC.

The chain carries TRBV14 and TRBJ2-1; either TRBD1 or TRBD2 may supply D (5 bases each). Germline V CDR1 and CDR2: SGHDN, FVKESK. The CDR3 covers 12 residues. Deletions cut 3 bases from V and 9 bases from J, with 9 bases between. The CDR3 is CASSHPGTEQFF. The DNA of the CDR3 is TGTGCCAGCAGCCACCCCGGGACTGAGCAGTTCTTC.

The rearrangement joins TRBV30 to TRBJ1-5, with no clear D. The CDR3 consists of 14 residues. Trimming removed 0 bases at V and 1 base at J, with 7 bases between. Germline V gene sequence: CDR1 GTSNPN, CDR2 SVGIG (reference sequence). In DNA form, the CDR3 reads TGTGCCTGGAGTGTGGTCCTCAGCAATCAGCCCCAGCATTTT. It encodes CAWSVVLSNQPQHF.

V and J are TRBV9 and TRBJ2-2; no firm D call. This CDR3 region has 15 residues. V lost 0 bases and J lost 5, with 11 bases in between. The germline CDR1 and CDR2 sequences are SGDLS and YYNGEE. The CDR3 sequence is CASSVVQQSTGELFF. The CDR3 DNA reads TGTGCCAGCAGCGTAGTACAGCAATCTACCGGGGAGCTGTTTTTT.

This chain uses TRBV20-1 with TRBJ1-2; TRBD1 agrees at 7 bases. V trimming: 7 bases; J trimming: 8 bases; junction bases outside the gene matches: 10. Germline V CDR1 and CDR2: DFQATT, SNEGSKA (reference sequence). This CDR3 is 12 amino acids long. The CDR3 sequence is CSVSEGGWGYTF. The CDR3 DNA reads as TGCAGTGTAAGCGAAGGGGGCTGGGGCTACACCTTC.

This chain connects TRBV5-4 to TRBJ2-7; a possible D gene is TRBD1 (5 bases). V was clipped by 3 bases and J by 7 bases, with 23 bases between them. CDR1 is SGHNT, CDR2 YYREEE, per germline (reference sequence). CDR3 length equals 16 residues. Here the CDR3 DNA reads TGTGCCAGCAGCTCGACTTGGGGCAGCAACCCTGAGGAGCAGTACTTC. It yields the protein CASSSTWGSNPEEQYF.

The CDR3 loop reads CASSAGLAGFEQFF. In DNA form, the CDR3 reads TGTGCCAGCAGCGCCGGACTAGCGGGGTTCGAGCAGTTCTTC. The J gene is TRBJ2-1, the V gene TRBV9; TRBD2 aligns across 12 bases. Germline V gene data show CDR1 as SGDLS and CDR2 as YYNGEE. Trimming at V came to 3 bases and at J to 10 bases, leaving 5 bases not matched to a gene. CDR3 size: 14 residues.

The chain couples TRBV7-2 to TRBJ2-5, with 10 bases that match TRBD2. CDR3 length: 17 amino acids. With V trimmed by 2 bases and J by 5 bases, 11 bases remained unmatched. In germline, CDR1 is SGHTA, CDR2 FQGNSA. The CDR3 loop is CASSLLAGEGGGETQYF. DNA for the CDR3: TGTGCCAGCAGCTTACTAGCGGGAGAGGGGGGAGGCGAGACCCAGTACTTC. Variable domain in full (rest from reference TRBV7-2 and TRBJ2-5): GAGVSQSPSNKVTEKGKDVELRCDPISGHTALYWYRQSLGQGLEFLIYFQGNSAPDKSGLPSDRFSAERTGGSVSTLTIQRTQQEDSAVYLCASSLLAGEGGGETQYFGPGTRLLVL.

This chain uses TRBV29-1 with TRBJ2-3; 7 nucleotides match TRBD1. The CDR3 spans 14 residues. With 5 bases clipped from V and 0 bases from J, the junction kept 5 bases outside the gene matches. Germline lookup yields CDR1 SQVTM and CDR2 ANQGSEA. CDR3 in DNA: TGCAGCGTTCGGGACAGAGCTAGCACAGATACGCAGTATTTT. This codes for CSVRDRASTDTQYF.

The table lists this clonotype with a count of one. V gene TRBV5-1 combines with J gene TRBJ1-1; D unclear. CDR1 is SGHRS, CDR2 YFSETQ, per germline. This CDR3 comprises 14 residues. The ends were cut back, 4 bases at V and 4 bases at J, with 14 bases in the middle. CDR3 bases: TGCGCCAGCAGCCCGGAGTTGCTTGGCACTGAAGCTTTCTTT. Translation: CASSPELLGTEAFF.